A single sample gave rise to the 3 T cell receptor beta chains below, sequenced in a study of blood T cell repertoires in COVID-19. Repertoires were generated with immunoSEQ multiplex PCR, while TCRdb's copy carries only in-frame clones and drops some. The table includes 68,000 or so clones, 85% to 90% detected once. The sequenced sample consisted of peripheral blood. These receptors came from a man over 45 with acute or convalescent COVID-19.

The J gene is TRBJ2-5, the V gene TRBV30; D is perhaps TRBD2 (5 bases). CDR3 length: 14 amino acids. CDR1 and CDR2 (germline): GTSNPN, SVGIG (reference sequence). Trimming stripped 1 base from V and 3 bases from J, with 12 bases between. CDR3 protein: CAWSGLAAKETQYF. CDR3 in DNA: TGTGCCTGGAGTGGTCTAGCAGCTAAAGAGACCCAGTACTTC.

CDR3 DNA sequence: TGTGCCAGCAGTTTAGGACTCCCCCGCAATGCCCTTAATTCGGGAGCGGAGGGCAATCAGCCCCAGCATTTT. This codes for CASSLGLPRNALNSGAEGNQPQHF. The chain carries TRBV28 and TRBJ1-5; D call uncertain. CDR1 and CDR2 (germline): MDHEN, SYDVKM. The CDR3 length is 24 residues. V lost 2 bases and J 2 bases, leaving 37 bases between the germline ends.

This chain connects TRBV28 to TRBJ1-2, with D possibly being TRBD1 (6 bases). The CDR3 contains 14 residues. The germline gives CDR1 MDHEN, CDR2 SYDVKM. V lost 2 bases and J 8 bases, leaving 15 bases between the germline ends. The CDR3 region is CASSLDAGAGGYTF. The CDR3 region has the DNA TGTGCCAGCAGTTTAGATGCGGGGGCAGGGGGCTACACCTTC.